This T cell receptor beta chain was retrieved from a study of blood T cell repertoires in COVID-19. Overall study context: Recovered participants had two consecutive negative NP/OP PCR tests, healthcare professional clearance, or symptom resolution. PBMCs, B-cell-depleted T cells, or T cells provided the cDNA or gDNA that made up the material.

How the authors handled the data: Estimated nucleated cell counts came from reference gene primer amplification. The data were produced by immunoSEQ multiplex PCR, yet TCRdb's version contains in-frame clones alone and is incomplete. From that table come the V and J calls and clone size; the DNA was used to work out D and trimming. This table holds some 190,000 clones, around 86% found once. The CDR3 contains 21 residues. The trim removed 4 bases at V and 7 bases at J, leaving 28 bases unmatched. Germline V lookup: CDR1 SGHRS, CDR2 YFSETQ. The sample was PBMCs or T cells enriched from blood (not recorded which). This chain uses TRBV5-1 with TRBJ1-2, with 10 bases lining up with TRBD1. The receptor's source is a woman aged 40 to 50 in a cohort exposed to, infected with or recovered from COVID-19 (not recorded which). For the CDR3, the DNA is TGCGCCAGCAGCCCTAAACCGCACCACCGGGACAGGGGTTTATCGTGGATTGGCTACACCTTC. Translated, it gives CASSPKPHHRDRGLSWIGYTF.